This T cell receptor beta chain was sequenced during a study of PD-L1 blockade in urothelial cancer. The CDR3 has 15 residues. V shed 6 bases and J 6 bases; nucleotides not matched to a gene: 10. Germline CDR1 MNHNY, CDR2 SVGAGI (reference sequence). This clone was detected only once. The time point was: pretreatment peripheral blood. Clones were read by immunoSEQ multiplex PCR, and TCRdb kept only the in-frame ones, dropping some. Among about 86,000 clones listed, more than 70% were seen once. The V call is TRBV6-6, the J call TRBJ2-1, with 8 bases aligning to TRBD2. This specimen consisted of PBMCs, obtained around atezolizumab (anti-PD-L1) treatment. This receptor was identified in a man aged 60-69 years with urothelial cancer. Here the CDR3 reads CASSEPGGGSNEQFF. CDR3 DNA sequence: TGTGCCAGCAGCGAACCCGGGGGGGGATCCAATGAGCAGTTCTTC.